This TCR beta chain derives from a study of Ad26.COV2.S vaccination and SARS-CoV-2 variants. Study context: It was the COV1001 Ad26.COV2.S trial arm that included the donor. Each vaccinee took Ad26.COV2.S intramuscularly, once or twice 56 days apart.

The treatment is: about 20 received Ad26.COV2.S at low or high dose, single or two shots; about 5 received placebo; per-sample allocation not given. Vaccine and placebo recipients were sampled on day 63 after the first injection. It was Wuhan-strain SARS-CoV-2 spike that the Ad26 vaccine vector expressed. Produced via immunoSEQ multiplex PCR; TCRdb's table is partial and in-frame only. The sample carries about 370,000 clones, around 85% recorded once. This clone was seen only a few times. The target antigen is unknown. Trimming took 4 bases from V and 4 from J, leaving 8 bases between them. This CDR3 spans 12 amino acids. Per the germline V gene, CDR1 is SGHNT and CDR2 is YYREEE (reference sequence). Broader study findings: Measurements of TCR breadth and depth may have given underestimates of the total T cell responses.

The TCR was taken from a person between 18 and 60 years old who received the Ad26.COV2.S COVID-19 vaccine or a placebo. The rearrangement links TRBV5-4 to TRBJ1-1; possibly TRBD1 for D (5 bases). Sequencing used peripheral blood, obtained in a trial of Ad26.COV2.S vaccine versus placebo. CDR3 amino acids: CASSLGVTEAFF. The CDR3 bases are TGTGCCAGCAGCCTGGGGGTCACTGAAGCTTTCTTT.